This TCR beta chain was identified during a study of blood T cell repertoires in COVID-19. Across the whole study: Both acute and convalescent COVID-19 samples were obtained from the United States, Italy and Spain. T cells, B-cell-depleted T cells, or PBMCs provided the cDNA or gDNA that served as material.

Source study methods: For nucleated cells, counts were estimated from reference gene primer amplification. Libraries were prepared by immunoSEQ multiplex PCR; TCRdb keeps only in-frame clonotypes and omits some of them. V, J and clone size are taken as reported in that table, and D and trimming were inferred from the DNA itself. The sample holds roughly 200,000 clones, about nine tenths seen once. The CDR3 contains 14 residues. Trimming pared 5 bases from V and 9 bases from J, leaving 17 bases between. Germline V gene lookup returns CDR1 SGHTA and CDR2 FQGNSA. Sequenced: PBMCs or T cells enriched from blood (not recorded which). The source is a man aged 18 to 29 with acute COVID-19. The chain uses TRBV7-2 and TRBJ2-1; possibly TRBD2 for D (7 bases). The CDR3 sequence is CASSPAGGGGEQFF. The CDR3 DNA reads TGTGCCAGCAGCCCCGCGGGCGGGGGCGGTGAGCAGTTCTTC.